The 3 T cell receptor beta chains listed next were all sequenced from one sample in a study of shared clonotypes between healthy human individuals. Here immunoSEQ multiplex PCR was the method, and the copy in TCRdb shows in-frame clones only, minus some. The sample consists of hundreds of thousands of clones, around 76% of them appearing once. The sample comprised PBMCs. The receptors were sampled from a woman between 35 and 50 years old in good health. Some clones in this sample may be carry-over from other donors' samples.

V and J are TRBV7-9 and TRBJ2-3, with D hard to call. The length of the CDR3 is 13 residues. Trimming removed 5 bases at V and 2 bases at J, with 8 bases between. CDR1 SEHNR and CDR2 FQNEAQ come from the germline V gene (reference sequence). The CDR3 protein is CASSRETTDTQYF. The DNA of the CDR3 is TGTGCCAGCAGCCGTGAGACCACAGATACGCAGTATTTT.

The chain couples TRBV19 to TRBJ1-5, with 7 bases aligning to TRBD1. The CDR3 sequence is 17 residues long. From germline, CDR1 is LNHDA and CDR2 SQIVND (reference sequence). The V and J ends lost 6 bases and 3 bases, in that order; junction bases with no gene match: 14. DNA for the CDR3: TGTGCCAGTAGGGGGGGGGTCCCGGGACAGCCCAATCAGCCCCAGCATTTT. This gives the protein CASRGGVPGQPNQPQHF.

To note about this clone: This sample includes further DNA sequences coding for the same CDR3. The CDR3 loop is CASSLGAGNQPQHF. For the CDR3, the DNA is TGTGCCAGCAGCTTAGGGGCGGGAAATCAGCCCCAGCATTTT. The chain carries TRBV7-9 and TRBJ1-5; no clear D gene. V shed 1 base and J shed 4 bases, with 8 bases lying between them. The V gene's germline CDR1 is SEHNR and CDR2 FQNEAQ (reference sequence). The CDR3 is made up of 14 amino acids.